This is a list of T cell receptor beta chains from one sample in a study of blood T cell repertoires in COVID-19. The protocol was immunoSEQ multiplex PCR, while the TCRdb copy is restricted to in-frame clones and leaves out a portion. Of hundreds of thousands of clones listed, approximately 83% are singletons. Sequencing input: PBMCs or T cells enriched from blood (not recorded which). The receptor set was obtained from a man between 25 and 39 years old who had recovered from COVID-19. Both conserved end residues are part of each CDR3. A D gene is named only where the DNA matches it firmly. Some rows mark clone size as missing; the rest say once, few, many or name a class of expanded clone.

d_call: -; j_call: TRBJ2-7; v_call: TRBV7-8; clone_size: -; cdr3_aa: CASSLYYEQYF; cdr3_nt: TGTGCCAGCAGCTTATACTACGAGCAGTACTTC
d_call: -; j_call: TRBJ2-3; v_call: TRBV27; clone_size: few; cdr3_aa: CASSLRLPTTDTQYF; cdr3_nt: TGTGCCAGCAGTTTGAGGCTTCCAACCACAGATACGCAGTATTTT
d_call: -; j_call: TRBJ2-6; v_call: TRBV27; clone_size: -; cdr3_aa: CASSLRKDPRVSGANVLTF; cdr3_nt: TGTGCCAGCAGTTTGCGGAAGGATCCCCGCGTCTCTGGGGCCAACGTCCTGACTTTC
d_call: -; j_call: TRBJ1-1; v_call: TRBV10-3; clone_size: -; cdr3_aa: CAVRGVTEAFF; cdr3_nt: TGTGCCGTCAGGGGCGTTACTGAAGCTTTCTTT
d_call: -; j_call: TRBJ1-1; v_call: TRBV6-5; clone_size: -; cdr3_aa: CASSYSEGVNTEAFF; cdr3_nt: TGTGCCAGCAGTTACTCGGAAGGGGTGAACACTGAAGCTTTCTTT
d_call: -; j_call: TRBJ1-5; v_call: TRBV12-3/TRBV12-4; clone_size: -; cdr3_aa: CASSRPGMPQHF; cdr3_nt: TGTGCCAGCAGCCGCCCAGGGATGCCCCAGCATTTT
d_call: TRBD1; j_call: TRBJ1-2; v_call: TRBV7-9; clone_size: -; cdr3_aa: CASSLEGQVYGYTF; cdr3_nt: TGTGCCAGCAGCTTAGAGGGACAGGTATACGGCTACACCTTC
d_call: -; j_call: TRBJ2-2; v_call: TRBV4-3; clone_size: once; cdr3_aa: CASSQNSKRLTGELFF; cdr3_nt: TGCGCCAGCAGCCAAAATTCGAAGCGTCTCACCGGGGAGCTGTTTTTT
d_call: -; j_call: TRBJ1-1; v_call: TRBV27; clone_size: -; cdr3_aa: CASSLLGGGYTEAFF; cdr3_nt: TGTGCCAGCAGTTTATTGGGGGGTGGGTACACTGAAGCTTTCTTT
d_call: -; j_call: TRBJ2-7; v_call: TRBV4-1; clone_size: few; cdr3_aa: CASSQAGVMDEQYF; cdr3_nt: TGCGCCAGCAGCCAAGCAGGGGTGATGGACGAGCAGTACTTC
d_call: TRBD1; j_call: TRBJ1-2; v_call: TRBV3-1/TRBV3-2; clone_size: -; cdr3_aa: CASSPRTGEPGYTF; cdr3_nt: TGTGCCAGCAGCCCACGGACAGGGGAGCCTGGCTACACCTTC
d_call: TRBD2; j_call: TRBJ2-1; v_call: TRBV9; clone_size: -; cdr3_aa: CASSVGGGSYNEQFF; cdr3_nt: TGTGCCAGCAGCGTAGGCGGGGGGTCCTACAATGAGCAGTTCTTC
d_call: -; j_call: TRBJ2-6; v_call: TRBV5-4; clone_size: -; cdr3_aa: CASSRNRALGANVLTF; cdr3_nt: TGTGCCAGCAGCAGAAACAGGGCGCTTGGGGCCAACGTCCTGACTTTC
d_call: TRBD2; j_call: TRBJ2-1; v_call: TRBV18; clone_size: -; cdr3_aa: CASSQGSGTSGASSYNEQFF; cdr3_nt: TGTGCCAGCTCACAAGGATCCGGGACTAGCGGGGCGAGCTCCTACAATGAGCAGTTCTTC
d_call: TRBD1; j_call: TRBJ2-7; v_call: TRBV27; clone_size: -; cdr3_aa: CASSFGEGASEQYF; cdr3_nt: TGTGCCAGCAGTTTCGGAGAGGGGGCGAGCGAGCAGTACTTC
d_call: TRBD1; j_call: TRBJ1-2; v_call: TRBV9; clone_size: -; cdr3_aa: CASSVGRQGRPGYTF; cdr3_nt: TGTGCCAGCAGCGTAGGCCGACAGGGCAGACCGGGCTACACCTTC
d_call: -; j_call: TRBJ2-1; v_call: TRBV2; clone_size: -; cdr3_aa: CASSGRSGNEQFF; cdr3_nt: TGTGCCAGCAGTGGGAGGTCGGGCAATGAGCAGTTCTTC
d_call: TRBD2; j_call: TRBJ2-3; v_call: TRBV2; clone_size: once; cdr3_aa: CASTSAVDTQYF; cdr3_nt: TGTGCCTCGACTAGCGCGGTAGATACGCAGTATTTT
d_call: TRBD1; j_call: TRBJ1-3; v_call: TRBV6-6; clone_size: -; cdr3_aa: CASSKTGEGAGNTIYF; cdr3_nt: TGTGCCAGCAGTAAGACAGGGGAAGGAGCTGGAAACACCATATATTTT
d_call: TRBD1; j_call: TRBJ2-7; v_call: TRBV7-9; clone_size: -; cdr3_aa: CASSHSRQGDYEQYF; cdr3_nt: TGTGCCAGCAGCCATAGCCGACAGGGGGACTACGAGCAGTACTTC
d_call: -; j_call: TRBJ1-5; v_call: TRBV7-2; clone_size: -; cdr3_aa: CASSLRVSEGSQPQHF; cdr3_nt: TGTGCCAGCAGCTTAAGAGTTTCCGAGGGCAGTCAGCCCCAGCATTTT
d_call: -; j_call: TRBJ2-1; v_call: TRBV7-9; clone_size: -; cdr3_aa: CASSLGAGSYNEQFF; cdr3_nt: TGTGCCAGCAGCTTAGGGGCGGGCTCCTACAATGAGCAGTTCTTC
d_call: TRBD1; j_call: TRBJ1-3; v_call: TRBV7-2; clone_size: -; cdr3_aa: CASSRQGAGNTIYF; cdr3_nt: TGTGCCAGCAGTCGACAGGGGGCTGGAAACACCATATATTTT
d_call: -; j_call: TRBJ2-7; v_call: TRBV27; clone_size: once; cdr3_aa: CASSHQLAETPYEQYF; cdr3_nt: TGTGCCAGCAGCCATCAATTAGCGGAAACACCCTACGAGCAGTACTTC
d_call: -; j_call: TRBJ1-2; v_call: TRBV12-3/TRBV12-4; clone_size: -; cdr3_aa: CASRRLGVYGYTF; cdr3_nt: TGTGCCAGCAGGCGCCTAGGGGTATATGGCTACACCTTC
d_call: -; j_call: TRBJ1-4; v_call: TRBV4-2; clone_size: -; cdr3_aa: CASSQSLETGVNEKLFF; cdr3_nt: TGTGCCAGCAGCCAAAGCCTCGAGACAGGCGTTAATGAAAAACTGTTTTTT
d_call: TRBD1; j_call: TRBJ2-7; v_call: TRBV4-3; clone_size: -; cdr3_aa: CASSRGRQGPYEQYF; cdr3_nt: TGCGCCAGCAGCCGAGGAAGACAGGGGCCCTACGAGCAGTACTTC
d_call: -; j_call: TRBJ1-2; v_call: TRBV2; clone_size: many; cdr3_aa: CASSVGGAGYGYTF; cdr3_nt: TGTGCCAGCAGTGTTGGGGGGGCTGGCTATGGCTACACCTTC
d_call: TRBD2; j_call: TRBJ2-7; v_call: TRBV25-1; clone_size: once; cdr3_aa: CASSHWRGISYEQYF; cdr3_nt: TGTGCCAGCAGTCACTGGCGGGGGATCTCCTACGAGCAGTACTTC
d_call: TRBD1; j_call: TRBJ1-6; v_call: TRBV11-2; clone_size: -; cdr3_aa: CASSLTGGAGFNSPLHF; cdr3_nt: TGTGCCAGCAGCCTCACAGGGGGCGCAGGGTTTAATTCACCCCTCCACTTT
d_call: -; j_call: TRBJ1-5; v_call: TRBV29-1; clone_size: -; cdr3_aa: CSVGGPGVNQPQHF; cdr3_nt: TGCAGCGTTGGCGGTCCGGGGGTTAATCAGCCCCAGCATTTT
d_call: -; j_call: TRBJ1-6; v_call: TRBV11-2; clone_size: once; cdr3_aa: CASSATGSSWNF; cdr3_nt: TGTGCCAGCAGCGCGACCGGGAGCAGCTGGAACTTT
d_call: TRBD1; j_call: TRBJ2-3; v_call: TRBV3-1/TRBV3-2; clone_size: -; cdr3_aa: CASSQEDRIADTQYF; cdr3_nt: TGTGCCAGCAGCCAAGAGGACAGGATAGCAGATACGCAGTATTTT
d_call: TRBD1; j_call: TRBJ1-4; v_call: TRBV4-1; clone_size: -; cdr3_aa: CASSQGTVTGGEKLFF; cdr3_nt: TGCGCCAGCAGCCAAGGGACGGTGACAGGGGGCGAAAAACTGTTTTTT
d_call: TRBD1; j_call: TRBJ1-2; v_call: TRBV5-5; clone_size: -; cdr3_aa: CASSLTGGHGYTF; cdr3_nt: TGTGCCAGCAGCTTGACAGGGGGCCATGGCTACACCTTC
d_call: TRBD1; j_call: TRBJ2-7; v_call: TRBV18; clone_size: -; cdr3_aa: CASSWTGYEQYF; cdr3_nt: TGTGCCAGCTCTTGGACAGGCTACGAGCAGTACTTC
d_call: -; j_call: TRBJ1-6; v_call: TRBV5-1; clone_size: -; cdr3_aa: CASSLGQVSSPLHF; cdr3_nt: TGCGCCAGCAGCTTGGGACAAGTTAGTTCACCCCTCCACTTT
d_call: -; j_call: TRBJ2-2; v_call: TRBV5-1; clone_size: -; cdr3_aa: CASSLITGSLELFF; cdr3_nt: TGCGCCAGCAGCTTGATCACAGGTAGTTTGGAGCTGTTTTTT
d_call: -; j_call: TRBJ1-4; v_call: TRBV2; clone_size: -; cdr3_aa: CATEGGSKEKLFF; cdr3_nt: TGTGCCACCGAGGGGGGGAGTAAGGAAAAACTGTTTTTT
d_call: -; j_call: TRBJ1-1; v_call: TRBV30; clone_size: -; cdr3_aa: CAWSAGREAFF; cdr3_nt: TGTGCCTGGAGTGCAGGGAGGGAAGCTTTCTTT
d_call: TRBD2; j_call: TRBJ2-1; v_call: TRBV20-1; clone_size: -; cdr3_aa: CSASKRGASSYNEQFF; cdr3_nt: TGCAGTGCTAGTAAGCGGGGGGCCTCCTCCTACAATGAGCAGTTCTTC
d_call: -; j_call: TRBJ1-1; v_call: TRBV29-1; clone_size: -; cdr3_aa: CSVNRGGTEAFF; cdr3_nt: TGCAGCGTTAATAGGGGCGGCACTGAAGCTTTCTTT
d_call: -; j_call: TRBJ1-1; v_call: TRBV27; clone_size: -; cdr3_aa: CASRHKPTGDTEAFF; cdr3_nt: TGTGCCAGCAGACACAAACCGACAGGAGATACTGAAGCTTTCTTT
d_call: TRBD1; j_call: TRBJ1-2; v_call: TRBV2; clone_size: -; cdr3_aa: CASIPGQGTGYTF; cdr3_nt: TGTGCCAGTATCCCGGGACAGGGTACTGGCTACACCTTC
d_call: -; j_call: TRBJ1-1; v_call: TRBV19; clone_size: -; cdr3_aa: CASSPMGLGAFF; cdr3_nt: TGTGCCAGTAGTCCCATGGGCTTAGGAGCTTTCTTT
d_call: TRBD1; j_call: TRBJ1-4; v_call: TRBV5-6; clone_size: -; cdr3_aa: CASSWGTGYEKLFF; cdr3_nt: TGTGCCAGCAGCTGGGGGACAGGGTATGAAAAACTGTTTTTT
d_call: TRBD1; j_call: TRBJ1-2; v_call: TRBV7-2; clone_size: -; cdr3_aa: CASSSTGTGNFYYGYTF; cdr3_nt: TGTGCCAGCAGCTCGACAGGGACAGGGAATTTCTACTATGGCTACACCTTC
d_call: -; j_call: TRBJ2-7; v_call: TRBV27; clone_size: -; cdr3_aa: CASSRSRSYEQYF; cdr3_nt: TGTGCCAGCTCGAGAAGTAGATCCTACGAGCAGTACTTC
d_call: TRBD1; j_call: TRBJ2-7; v_call: TRBV10-3; clone_size: -; cdr3_aa: CAISKGTGGLGEQYF; cdr3_nt: TGTGCCATCAGCAAGGGGACAGGGGGCCTGGGCGAGCAGTACTTC
d_call: TRBD1; j_call: TRBJ1-2; v_call: TRBV3-1/TRBV3-2; clone_size: -; cdr3_aa: CASSRDRQGSKTGLRGYGYTF; cdr3_nt: TGTGCCAGCAGCCGGGACCGACAGGGAAGTAAGACCGGGCTTAGAGGCTATGGCTACACCTTC
d_call: -; j_call: TRBJ1-3; v_call: TRBV4-3; clone_size: -; cdr3_aa: CASSQDWGEGGNTIYF; cdr3_nt: TGCGCCAGCAGCCAAGACTGGGGAGAGGGTGGAAACACCATATATTTT
d_call: -; j_call: TRBJ2-3; v_call: TRBV19; clone_size: few; cdr3_aa: CASSIGSNTRDTQYF; cdr3_nt: TGTGCCAGTAGTATCGGGTCGAACACCAGAGATACGCAGTATTTT
d_call: -; j_call: TRBJ1-4; v_call: TRBV4-3; clone_size: -; cdr3_aa: CASSQGTVPEKLFF; cdr3_nt: TGCGCCAGCAGCCAGGGGACTGTGCCCGAAAAACTGTTTTTT
d_call: TRBD2; j_call: TRBJ2-3; v_call: TRBV3-1/TRBV3-2; clone_size: -; cdr3_aa: CASSQGGGAQYF; cdr3_nt: TGTGCCAGCAGCCAAGGCGGGGGGGCCCAGTATTTT
d_call: -; j_call: TRBJ1-2; v_call: TRBV5-4; clone_size: few; cdr3_aa: CASSLKQEPNYGYTF; cdr3_nt: TGTGCCAGCAGCTTGAAACAGGAACCTAACTATGGCTACACCTTC